These T cell receptor beta chains were read from a single sample in a study of blood T cells in healthy people across ages. TCRdb reanalysed the 5' RACE reads using MiXCR and keeps one entry per CDR3 protein. The repertoire has hundreds of thousands of distinct CDR3 sequences, about half of them found once; the top ten carry 15% to 20%. Sequencing was carried out using blood. The source of these receptors is a man aged 80 or over in good health. The CDR3 runs from the conserved cysteine through the conserved F or W. Fields, in order: J gene, D gene, clone size, V gene, CDR3 length, CDR3 protein, CDR3 DNA. A D gene is named only where the DNA matches it firmly. A row's size may be missing; if present it is once, few, many or a size class.

j_call: TRBJ2-7
d_call: -
clone_size: -
v_call: TRBV6-2/TRBV6-3
cdr3_length: 13
cdr3_aa: CASSPSGRLEQYF
cdr3_nt: TGTGCCAGCAGTCCCTCTGGCAGGTTGGAGCAGTACTTC

j_call: TRBJ2-3
d_call: -
clone_size: -
v_call: TRBV4-3
cdr3_length: 14
cdr3_aa: CASSRAPFTDTQYF
cdr3_nt: TGCGCCAGCAGCCGAGCGCCTTTCACAGATACGCAGTATTTT

j_call: TRBJ2-3
d_call: -
clone_size: -
v_call: TRBV10-1
cdr3_length: 17
cdr3_aa: CASSDSLDGSSTDTQYF
cdr3_nt: TGCGCCAGCAGTGACTCTTTGGACGGATCTAGCACAGATACGCAGTATTTT

j_call: TRBJ1-2
d_call: -
clone_size: once
v_call: TRBV4-3
cdr3_length: 14
cdr3_aa: CASSRTIRGYGYTF
cdr3_nt: TGCGCCAGCAGCCGCACAATTCGTGGCTATGGCTACACCTTC

j_call: TRBJ2-3
d_call: -
clone_size: -
v_call: TRBV6-5
cdr3_length: 15
cdr3_aa: CASSYPPGGGDTQYF
cdr3_nt: TGTGCCAGCAGTTACCCTCCCGGAGGGGGGGATACGCAGTATTTT

j_call: TRBJ2-7
d_call: TRBD2
clone_size: -
v_call: TRBV5-1
cdr3_length: 14
cdr3_aa: CASSALAGDYEQYF
cdr3_nt: TGCGCCAGCAGTGCGCTAGCGGGAGACTACGAGCAGTACTTC

j_call: TRBJ2-7
d_call: -
clone_size: few
v_call: TRBV20-1
cdr3_length: 12
cdr3_aa: CSARGPLFEQYF
cdr3_nt: TGCAGTGCTAGGGGGCCTCTATTCGAGCAGTACTTC

j_call: TRBJ2-6
d_call: -
clone_size: -
v_call: TRBV2
cdr3_length: 15
cdr3_aa: CASRIQNSGANALTF
cdr3_nt: TGTGCCAGCAGAATACAGAACTCTGGGGCCAACGCCCTGACTTTC

j_call: TRBJ2-5
d_call: -
clone_size: -
v_call: TRBV20-1
cdr3_length: 14
cdr3_aa: CSGAPNRAQETQYF
cdr3_nt: TGCAGTGGCGCACCCAACAGGGCCCAAGAGACCCAGTACTTC

j_call: TRBJ2-7
d_call: -
clone_size: few
v_call: TRBV5-4
cdr3_length: 14
cdr3_aa: CASSEGRNSYEQYF
cdr3_nt: TGTGCCAGCAGCGAGGGACGGAACTCCTACGAGCAGTACTTC

j_call: TRBJ2-7
d_call: TRBD1
clone_size: -
v_call: TRBV29-1
cdr3_length: 14
cdr3_aa: CSVVRQGDPYEQYF
cdr3_nt: TGCAGCGTGGTCCGACAGGGGGACCCCTACGAGCAGTACTTC

j_call: TRBJ2-7
d_call: TRBD2
clone_size: once
v_call: TRBV12-3/TRBV12-4
cdr3_length: 15
cdr3_aa: CASSPGLAGMGEQYF
cdr3_nt: TGTGCCAGCAGCCCCGGACTAGCGGGAATGGGGGAGCAGTACTTC

j_call: TRBJ2-7
d_call: -
clone_size: -
v_call: TRBV12-3/TRBV12-4
cdr3_length: 13
cdr3_aa: CASSHPGFYEQYF
cdr3_nt: TGTGCCAGCAGCCACCCGGGGTTCTACGAGCAGTACTTC

j_call: TRBJ1-1
d_call: -
clone_size: -
v_call: TRBV3-1
cdr3_length: 12
cdr3_aa: CASSQSRAEAFF
cdr3_nt: TGTGCCAGCAGCCAGAGTCGTGCTGAAGCTTTCTTT

j_call: TRBJ2-7
d_call: TRBD2
clone_size: -
v_call: TRBV6-2/TRBV6-3
cdr3_length: 14
cdr3_aa: CASSTIGLAPEQYF
cdr3_nt: TGTGCCAGCAGTACAATTGGACTAGCTCCCGAGCAGTACTTC

j_call: TRBJ1-1
d_call: TRBD1
clone_size: -
v_call: TRBV10-3
cdr3_length: 14
cdr3_aa: CAISTGDTNTEAFF
cdr3_nt: TGTGCCATCAGTACAGGGGATACGAACACTGAAGCTTTCTTT

j_call: TRBJ1-5
d_call: TRBD1
clone_size: -
v_call: TRBV2
cdr3_length: 14
cdr3_aa: CASSARGRDQPQHF
cdr3_nt: TGTGCCAGCAGTGCCAGGGGGCGCGATCAGCCCCAGCATTTT

j_call: TRBJ2-2
d_call: -
clone_size: -
v_call: TRBV13
cdr3_length: 13
cdr3_aa: CASSVRETGELFF
cdr3_nt: TGTGCCAGCAGCGTACGCGAGACCGGGGAGCTGTTTTTT

j_call: TRBJ2-1
d_call: -
clone_size: few
v_call: TRBV27
cdr3_length: 13
cdr3_aa: CASSVGPGNEQFF
cdr3_nt: TGTGCCAGCAGTGTCGGACCCGGTAATGAGCAGTTCTTC

j_call: TRBJ2-1
d_call: TRBD2
clone_size: -
v_call: TRBV5-1
cdr3_length: 16
cdr3_aa: CASSFETAGGYNEQFF
cdr3_nt: TGCGCCAGCAGCTTCGAGACGGCGGGAGGGTACAATGAGCAGTTCTTC

j_call: TRBJ2-3
d_call: -
clone_size: -
v_call: TRBV29-1
cdr3_length: 13
cdr3_aa: CSVEGLTTDTQYF
cdr3_nt: TGCAGCGTTGAGGGCCTTACAACAGATACGCAGTATTTT

j_call: TRBJ2-4
d_call: -
clone_size: -
v_call: TRBV11-1
cdr3_length: 12
cdr3_aa: CASSLDLNIQYF
cdr3_nt: TGTGCCAGCAGCTTAGACCTGAACATTCAGTACTTC

j_call: TRBJ2-1
d_call: -
clone_size: -
v_call: TRBV11-3
cdr3_length: 14
cdr3_aa: CASSSPLPTSNQFF
cdr3_nt: TGTGCCAGCAGTAGCCCCCTTCCGACCTCTAACCAGTTCTTC

j_call: TRBJ2-7
d_call: TRBD1
clone_size: -
v_call: TRBV5-1
cdr3_length: 15
cdr3_aa: CASATGTGDHYEQYF
cdr3_nt: TGCGCCAGCGCGACGGGGACAGGGGATCACTACGAGCAGTACTTC

j_call: TRBJ2-1
d_call: TRBD2
clone_size: many
v_call: TRBV12-3/TRBV12-4
cdr3_length: 15
cdr3_aa: CASSFGLAGDNEQFF
cdr3_nt: TGTGCCAGCAGTTTCGGGCTAGCGGGAGACAATGAGCAGTTCTTC

j_call: TRBJ1-4
d_call: -
clone_size: many
v_call: TRBV3-1
cdr3_length: 13
cdr3_aa: CASSQQEDEKLFF
cdr3_nt: TGTGCCAGCTCCCAACAGGAGGATGAAAAACTGTTTTTT

j_call: TRBJ2-5
d_call: TRBD2
clone_size: -
v_call: TRBV7-2
cdr3_length: 16
cdr3_aa: CASSLELASGKETQYF
cdr3_nt: TGTGCCAGCAGCTTAGAATTGGCTAGCGGAAAAGAGACCCAGTACTTC